This T cell receptor (beta chain) was recorded in a study of OX40 agonist ivuxolimab in advanced cancers. With regard to the full study: Ivuxolimab was an agonistic, fully human IgG2 monoclonal antibody directed against OX40 (CD134), a costimulatory receptor. In the dose-escalation cohort, 70% to 90% of patients were male, and the mean age was around 65 years with a range of roughly 23 to 79. Prior anti-PD-1, anti-PD-L1 or anti-CTLA-4 therapy was permitted, and checkpoint inhibitors had been received by about two fifths of dose-escalation patients. Intravenous ivuxolimab was administered to patients every 2 weeks at six dose levels: 0.01, 0.1, 0.3, 1.5, 3 and 10 mg/kg. The paper reports the monotherapy dose-escalation portion (N of about 50 patients) of the phase I ivuxolimab trial. The point of sequencing TCRbeta in the periphery was to test whether ivuxolimab changed TCR sequence diversity and drove clonal T-cell expansion. Among the approximately 50 dose-escalation patients, 19 had hepatocellular carcinoma, 15 melanoma, 9 renal cell carcinoma and 9 head and neck cancer. Partial responses occurred in three dose-escalation patients: two with cutaneous melanoma and one with hepatocellular carcinoma.

Study-wide findings and limitations: After ivuxolimab, CD8+ T cells had more expanded clones than CD4+ T cells on average. Clonal expansion of both CD4+ and CD8+ blood T cells was observed from baseline to week 6 at doses 0.1 to 3.0 mg/kg. Antigen specificity was not determined for the clonally expanded peripheral T cells. In the 0.1-3.0 mg/kg groups, partial responders were among the patients with the lowest normalized peripheral clonal expansion, particularly in CD8+ T cells. Low levels of normalized T-cell clonal expansion were also seen in some patients who did not respond.

The junction carries 11 bases between V and J, which are trimmed by 2 bases and 2 bases respectively. The CDR3 spans 15 residues, from the cysteine through the phenylalanine. Of all the DNA, just the CDR3 is kept, 45 bases in frame from base 1. The germline V gene (reference sequence) yields SEHNR for CDR1 and FQNEAQ for CDR2. Patients with autoimmune disease history or receiving systemic immunosuppression were excluded from the trial. Peripheral blood for TCR sequencing was collected from all dose cohorts at baseline, on cycle 4 day 1, and on cycle 7 day 1. Samples came from an open-label, multicenter, first-in-human phase I dose-escalation trial of ivuxolimab. Adults with locally advanced or metastatic melanoma, renal cell carcinoma, hepatocellular carcinoma or head and neck squamous cell carcinoma were enrolled in the trial. Before TCR sequencing, CD4+ and CD8+ T cells were separately sorted from peripheral blood.

Genomic DNA was isolated from the sorted cells so that the TCRbeta CDR3 region could be sequenced. TCRbeta CDR3 regions were sequenced using the immunoSEQ Assay. Entries here come from immuneACCESS through TCRdb and include only in-frame sequences with V and J called. Some clones fail to appear in such tables; in the studies checked, an unresolved V gene covers under half of the shortfall, and the cause of the remainder is unknown. The sample table shows about 33,000 clones, and less than 85% are seen once. The ten largest clones represent 20% to 25% of the sample. This clone was seen only a few times. Its cognate antigen has yet to be identified. Base quality data are lacking; no much larger clone is found one base away.

The TCR originated in an adult with an advanced solid tumor such as melanoma, head and neck, liver or kidney cancer. The specimen was CD4+ or CD8+ T cells sorted from blood, collected in a trial of the OX40 agonist ivuxolimab. Recombination connected TRBV7-9 to TRBJ2-3, with TRBD1 tentatively as D gene (5 bases match). The CDR3 reads CASSLLGQLTDTQYF. The DNA sequence reads TGTGCCAGCAGCTTACTTGGACAACTCACAGATACGCAGTATTTT.